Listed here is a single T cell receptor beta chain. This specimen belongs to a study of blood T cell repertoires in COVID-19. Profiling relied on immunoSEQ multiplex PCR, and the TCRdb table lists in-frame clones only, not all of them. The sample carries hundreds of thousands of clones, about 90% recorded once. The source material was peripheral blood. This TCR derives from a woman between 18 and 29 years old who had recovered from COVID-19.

CDR3 sequence (DNA): TGTGCCAGCAGCCAGCGGGAGACCCAGTACTTC. Protein sequence: CASSQRETQYF. V usage is TRBV3-1 (or the pseudogene TRBV3-2) and J usage is TRBJ2-5; D call uncertain. The CDR3 runs to 11 residues. Trimming removed 3 bases from V and 5 bases from J, with 4 bases in between. Germline V gene data show CDR1 as LGHDT and CDR2 as YNNKEL (reference sequence).